The 31 T cell receptor beta chains reported below all come from one sample, sequenced in a study of blood T cell repertoires in COVID-19. Sequenced by immunoSEQ multiplex PCR; TCRdb stores in-frame clones only, minus some. The sample shows about 150,000 clones, more than 75% of them seen only once. Sequencing was performed on peripheral blood. These TCRs come from a man between 45 and 60 years old with active COVID-19.

The gene calls are TRBV19 and TRBJ1-2, with D hard to call. The germline V and J ends were trimmed by 3 bases and 4 bases, with 9 bases remaining between them. The CDR3 runs to 13 residues. The germline gives CDR1 LNHDA, CDR2 SQIVND (reference sequence). The CDR3 region has the DNA TGTGCCAGTAGTATGGGTCAGGCCTATGGCTACACCTTC. Translation gives CASSMGQAYGYTF.

This chain uses TRBV5-1 with TRBJ2-2; 8 nucleotides agree with TRBD2. CDR1 is SGHRS and CDR2 is YFSETQ in the germline V gene. This CDR3 is built from 17 residues. The trim removed 0 bases at V and 1 base at J, leaving 5 bases unmatched. CDR3 coding DNA: TGCGCCAGCAGCTTGGAGTTAGCGGGGCTGAACACCGGGGAGCTGTTTTTT. It is translated as CASSLELAGLNTGELFF.

The chain carries TRBV12-5 and TRBJ2-1; D might be TRBD2 (5 bases). CDR3 length: 14 amino acids. With 6 bases removed from V and 6 bases from J, the gap between germline ends came to 15 bases. Germline values: CDR1 LGHNT, CDR2 FRNRAP. Written as DNA, the CDR3 is TGTGCTAGTGGCACCGGCGAGGGCCTCAATGAGCAGTTCTTC. Protein product: CASGTGEGLNEQFF.

The V and J genes are TRBV19 and TRBJ2-5, with 7 bases aligning to TRBD1. The CDR3 sequence is 13 residues long. CDR1 and CDR2 (germline): LNHDA, SQIVND (reference sequence). The V segment lost 1 base and the J segment 7 bases; nucleotides outside the gene matches: 3. Here the CDR3 DNA reads TGTGCCAGTAGTATAGGACAGGGTGTGACCCAGTACTTC. It translates to CASSIGQGVTQYF.

This sequence joins TRBV19 and TRBJ2-6; D not certain. V lost 8 bases, J lost 0 bases, and 8 bases lay in between. There are 14 residues in the CDR3. Germline V gene lookup returns CDR1 LNHDA and CDR2 SQIVND (reference sequence). This CDR3 is CASLSLSGANVLTF. DNA for the CDR3: TGTGCCAGTCTGTCCCTCTCTGGGGCCAACGTCCTGACTTTC.

V usage is TRBV25-1 and J usage is TRBJ2-7; D is undetermined. From germline, CDR1 is MGHDK and CDR2 SYGVNS. The CDR3 consists of 11 residues. The ends were cut back, 5 bases at V and 7 bases at J, with 9 bases in the middle. The CDR3 DNA sequence: TGTGCCAGCAGTTCCGTGAGGGAGCAGTACTTC. Encoded protein: CASSSVREQYF.

V is TRBV7-2 and J is TRBJ1-1, with D perhaps TRBD1 (6 bases). Germline-derived CDR1 and CDR2 are SGHTA and FQGNSA. The CDR3 spans 15 residues. Trimming removed 5 bases at V and 1 base at J, with 14 bases between. The DNA for the CDR3 is TGTGCCAGCAGCACCCGGGGGGCCAAGAACACTGAAGCTTTCTTT. Translated, it gives CASSTRGAKNTEAFF.

This clone was detected only a few times. The chain links TRBV7-9 to TRBJ2-7; 9 bases line up with TRBD1. The V gene's germline CDR1 is SEHNR and CDR2 FQNEAQ (reference sequence). The CDR3 has 15 amino acids. J gave up 3 bases and V 3 bases, and 6 bases lay outside the gene matches. The DNA of the CDR3 is TGTGCCAGCAGCTTGCCGGGACAGGGCAACTACGAGCAGTACTTC. Translating it yields CASSLPGQGNYEQYF.

The chain is built from TRBV18 and TRBJ2-2; TRBD1 aligns across 7 bases. Germline CDR1 is KGHSH and CDR2 is LQKENI. The CDR3 spans 14 residues. V was pared by 3 bases and J by 10 bases, with 8 bases of the junction left unmatched. In DNA form, the CDR3 reads TGTGCCAGCTCACCGCGGAGAGGGACAGAGGAGCTGTTTTTT. As protein: CASSPRRGTEELFF.

The V gene is TRBV6-1, the J gene TRBJ2-6; 9 nucleotides agree with TRBD2. Germline CDR1 is MNHNS and CDR2 is SASEGT. J was trimmed by 4 bases and V by 4 bases; bases with no gene match: 14. The length of the CDR3 is 19 residues. In DNA, the CDR3 is TGTGCCAGCAGTGGCCCCGAGGCGGGGGGGCCGAGGGGGGCCAACGTCCTGACTTTC. It specifies CASSGPEAGGPRGANVLTF.

The chain combines TRBV3-1 (or the pseudogene TRBV3-2) with TRBJ2-3; no clear D gene. Germline CDR1 reads LGHDT; CDR2 reads YNNKEL (reference sequence). The CDR3 length is 12 residues. The V gene lost 8 bases and the J gene lost 4 bases, with 10 bases spanning the gap. This CDR3 is CASVSRSDTQYF. The CDR3 nucleotides read TGTGCCAGCGTTTCTCGGTCAGATACGCAGTATTTT.

This clone was recorded only once. The V gene is TRBV3-1 (or the pseudogene TRBV3-2), the J gene TRBJ2-5; 8 bases match TRBD2. V lost 0 bases, J lost 2 bases, and 2 bases stayed unmatched. In germline, CDR1 is LGHDT, CDR2 YNNKEL (reference sequence). The CDR3 length is 15 residues. Here the CDR3 reads CASSQERGAQETQYF. CDR3 DNA sequence: TGTGCCAGCAGCCAAGAGCGGGGGGCACAAGAGACCCAGTACTTC.

The V gene is TRBV3-1 (or the pseudogene TRBV3-2), the J gene TRBJ2-7; D gene uncertain. Trimming took 0 bases from V and 2 from J, leaving 8 bases between them. The CDR3 runs 14 residues. Germline loops: CDR1 LGHDT, CDR2 YNNKEL (reference sequence). The CDR3 reads CASSQEQFPYEQYF. The DNA for the CDR3 is TGTGCCAGCAGCCAAGAGCAGTTCCCCTACGAGCAGTACTTC.

The V gene is TRBV7-9, the J gene TRBJ2-5; tentatively, D is TRBD1 (6 bases). CDR1 SEHNR and CDR2 FQNEAQ come from the germline V gene (reference sequence). Trimming cost V 0 bases and J 4 bases, with 12 bases left between them. The length of the CDR3 is 15 residues. This CDR3 reads CASSLALDSGETQYF. The CDR3 DNA is TGTGCCAGCAGCTTAGCATTGGACAGCGGAGAGACCCAGTACTTC.

This chain uses TRBV5-1 with TRBJ2-7; 13 bases are shared with TRBD2. V gave up 9 bases and J gave up 6 bases; unmatched junction bases: 9. Germline CDR1 and CDR2: SGHRS and YFSETQ. CDR3 length equals 14 residues. CDR3 coding DNA: TGCGCCACCACTTCGACTAGCGGGGGGTTCGAGCAGTACTTC. Its translation: CATTSTSGGFEQYF.

This clone was observed once. The V call is TRBV6-5, the J call TRBJ1-6; the D gene is possibly TRBD1 (5 bases). This CDR3 region has 15 residues. The V and J ends lost 8 bases and 3 bases respectively, with 14 bases between them. Germline V lookup: CDR1 MNHEY, CDR2 SVGAGI. In DNA, the CDR3 is TGTGCCAGCTGGGGCGGGGCGGGCTATAATTCACCCCTCCACTTT. Translation gives CASWGGAGYNSPLHF.

The rearrangement links TRBV7-3 to TRBJ1-1, with D possibly TRBD1 on 5 matching bases. V shed 5 bases and J shed 4 bases, with 14 bases lying between them. CDR3 length: 14 amino acids. Germline V gene data show CDR1 as SGHTA and CDR2 as FQGTGA. Here the CDR3 reads CASSREGSTTEAFF. Here the CDR3 DNA reads TGTGCCAGCAGCCGGGAGGGGAGTACCACTGAAGCTTTCTTT.

V usage is TRBV10-2 and J usage is TRBJ2-3, with 7 bases identical to TRBD2. V shed 5 bases, J shed 2 bases, and the junction held 7 bases outside the gene matches. Germline assignment: CDR1 WSHSY and CDR2 SAAADI. This CDR3 spans 15 amino acids. CDR3 amino acids: CASSRTGGFTDTQYF. CDR3 DNA sequence: TGCGCCAGCAGTCGAACGGGGGGTTTCACAGATACGCAGTATTTT.

The rearrangement links TRBV25-1 to TRBJ1-1; 9 nucleotides align to TRBD1. Germline CDR1 reads MGHDK; CDR2 reads SYGVNS. This CDR3 has 16 residues. J was trimmed by 4 bases and V by 6 bases; bases with no gene match: 12. The CDR3 reads CASRRGDRAGGTEAFF. The CDR3, as DNA: TGTGCCAGCAGGAGGGGGGACAGGGCAGGGGGCACTGAAGCTTTCTTT.

The chain links TRBV7-9 to TRBJ1-4; 10 positions match TRBD1. V gave up 2 bases and J gave up 7 bases; unmatched junction bases: 4. The CDR3 consists of 15 residues. Germline V gives CDR1 SEHNR, CDR2 FQNEAQ (reference sequence). CDR3 loop: CASSLPGTGVEKLFF. In DNA form, the CDR3 reads TGTGCCAGCAGCTTACCGGGGACAGGGGTTGAAAAACTGTTTTTT. Complete variable domain (other parts from reference TRBV7-9 and TRBJ1-4): DTGVSQNPRHKITKRGQNVTFRCDPISEHNRLYWYRQTLGQGPEFLTYFQNEAQLEKSRLLSDRFSAERPKGSFSTLEIQRTEQGDSAMYLCASSLPGTGVEKLFFGSGTQLSVL.

The chain combines TRBV5-6 with TRBJ1-1; D is uncertain. Germline V lookup: CDR1 SGHDT, CDR2 YYEEEE. Trimming pared 4 bases from V and 0 bases from J, leaving 7 bases between. The CDR3 is made up of 13 amino acids. CDR3 region: CASSPDLNTEAFF. DNA for the CDR3: TGTGCCAGCAGCCCGGACTTGAACACTGAAGCTTTCTTT.

The chain combines TRBV5-5 with TRBJ1-2; 7 bases fit TRBD1. After removal of 4 bases from V and 6 bases from J, the junction contained 6 bases not matched to a gene. Germline values: CDR1 SGHKS, CDR2 YYEKEE (reference sequence). CDR3 size: 13 residues. CDR3: CASSHRQGDGYTF. CDR3 DNA: TGTGCCAGCAGCCATCGACAGGGTGATGGCTACACCTTC.

This rearrangement joins TRBV6-2 or TRBV6-3 to TRBJ2-1; TRBD2 is a possible D gene (6 bases). Trimming took 6 bases from V and 5 from J, leaving 14 bases between them. This CDR3 contains 14 residues. The germline CDR1 and CDR2 sequences are MNHEY and SVGEGT. The CDR3 DNA follows: TGTGCCAGCAGCCGGACTACCACCCACAATGAGCAGTTCTTC. Protein: CASSRTTTHNEQFF.

This sequence joins TRBV7-9 and TRBJ1-4, with 9 nucleotides matching TRBD1. Per the germline V gene, CDR1 is SEHNR and CDR2 is FQNEAQ (reference sequence). V dropped 4 bases and J dropped 7; count of bases not matched to a gene: 16. This CDR3 has 18 amino acids. Written as DNA, the CDR3 is TGTGCCAGCAGCTCATCCGGGACAGGGTTGTGGGGAAGTGAAAAACTGTTTTTT. This codes for CASSSSGTGLWGSEKLFF.

The J gene is TRBJ1-3, the V gene TRBV4-1; tentatively, D is TRBD1 (6 bases). Trimming stripped 3 bases from V and 4 bases from J, with 13 bases between. CDR1 and CDR2 (germline): MGHRA, YSYEKL. This CDR3 spans 15 amino acids. CDR3 amino acids: CASSQLDRQGNTIYF. Here the CDR3 DNA reads TGCGCCAGCAGCCAGTTGGACAGACAAGGAAACACCATATATTTT.

V is TRBV29-1 and J is TRBJ2-5, with D perhaps matching TRBD2 (5 bases). The CDR3 has 11 amino acids. Germline assignment: CDR1 SQVTM and CDR2 ANQGSEA. CDR3 region: CMGAVQETQYF. Here the CDR3 DNA reads TGCATGGGAGCGGTCCAAGAGACCCAGTACTTC. The variable domain in full, with the rest retrieved from reference TRBV29-1 and TRBJ2-5, is SAVISQKPSRDICQRGTSLTIQCQVDSQVTMMFWYRQQPGQSLTLIATANQGSEATYESGFVIDKFPISRPNLTFSTLTVSNMSPEDSSIYLCMGAVQETQYFGPGTRLLVL.

A single count supports this clone. V and J are TRBV25-1 and TRBJ2-5, with 7 bases lining up with TRBD1. CDR1 is MGHDK and CDR2 is SYGVNS in the germline V gene. This CDR3 region has 14 residues. Losses at the gene ends were 5 bases for V and 7 bases for J; bases not matched to a gene: 10. In DNA form, the CDR3 reads TGTGCCAGCAGTTCTGACAGGGAGAGGGTGACCCAGTACTTC. It encodes CASSSDRERVTQYF.

The CDR3 loop is CATSSYQGYQPQHF. CDR3 sequence (DNA): TGTGCCACCAGCAGTTATCAGGGATATCAGCCCCAGCATTTT. The chain combines TRBV15 with TRBJ1-5; perhaps TRBD1 as D (5 bases). There are 14 residues in the CDR3. The V gene lost 3 bases and the J gene lost 5 bases, with 11 bases spanning the gap. Germline V gives CDR1 LNHNV, CDR2 YYDKDF (reference sequence).

A few counts support this clone. V usage is TRBV4-2 and J usage is TRBJ2-7; 13 nucleotides agree with TRBD2. Per the germline V gene, CDR1 is LGHNA and CDR2 is YNFKEQ. The V and J ends lost 8 bases and 5 bases, in that order; junction bases with no gene match: 12. The CDR3 extends over 16 amino acids. CDR3 in DNA: TGTGCCAGCCACGCGGGACTAGCGGGGCCCCGGGACGAGCAGTACTTC. Translation gives CASHAGLAGPRDEQYF.

The rearrangement uses TRBV18 and TRBJ1-4; tentative D call: TRBD1 (6 bases). The V gene's germline CDR1 is KGHSH and CDR2 LQKENI. This CDR3 has 15 residues. Trimming cost V 3 bases and J 3 bases, with 11 bases left between them. The CDR3 reads CASSPDSQSNEKLFF. In DNA form, the CDR3 reads TGTGCCAGCTCACCGGACAGCCAGTCTAATGAAAAACTGTTTTTT.

This chain joins TRBV2 and TRBJ2-1; D call uncertain. The CDR3 is 11 residues long. CDR1 is SNHLY and CDR2 is FYNNEI in the germline V gene. V lost 8 bases to trimming and J lost 9 bases, with 11 bases between them. The chain's CDR3 is CASGRFIEQFF. The CDR3 bases are TGTGCCAGCGGTCGGTTCATTGAGCAGTTCTTC.